What follows describes a single TCR beta chain. Its antigen is not identified. The CDR3 has 13 amino acids. Trimming took 0 bases from V and 8 from J, leaving 9 bases between them. From germline, CDR1 is SGHDT and CDR2 YYEEEE. This entry belongs to a study of T cell responses to AZD1222 COVID-19 vaccine. General study points: Within unmutated variant regions lay the reported targets of nearly half of spike-specific TCRs. Spike as a whole was targeted by vaccine-associated CD4 TCRs, dominant at 160-218 and 743-854.

Generated by immunoSEQ multiplex PCR, the TCRdb table keeps only in-frame clones and is missing some. The table lists about 150,000 clones, 87% of them singletons. The V call is TRBV5-6, the J call TRBJ2-1; a weak D match, TRBD1 (5 bases). The sequenced sample was peripheral blood, obtained 28 days after the second AZD1222 dose. The origin of this receptor is an adult who received the AZD1222 COVID-19 vaccine. In DNA, the CDR3 is TGTGCCAGCAGCTTGGGGGCAGGGTATGAGCAGTTCTTC. It translates to CASSLGAGYEQFF.